This T cell receptor (beta chain) was profiled in a study of blood T cell repertoires in COVID-19. Germline-derived CDR1 and CDR2 are SNHLY and FYNNEI. This CDR3 has 14 residues. V lost 6 bases to trimming and J lost 7 bases, with 15 bases between them. The method was immunoSEQ multiplex PCR; TCRdb's version includes in-frame clones alone and lacks a portion of them. The repertoire consists of roughly 250,000 clones, with 85% to 90% occurring once and the leading ten covering roughly 1.7%. Participant ages covered roughly 18 to 89 years across 20 to 25 US areas. Symptom resolution, clearance, or two negative PCRs marked the recovered donors of Cohort 3.

Sequenced material: PBMCs or T cells enriched from blood (not recorded which). The genes are TRBV2 and TRBJ2-2; D possibly corresponds to TRBD1 (6 bases). The receptor's source is a woman between 45 and 65 years old who had recovered from COVID-19. The CDR3 DNA follows: TGTGCCAGCAGACTGAATGGGGGCGACGGGGAGCTGTTTTTT. Translation gives CASRLNGGDGELFF.